This is a list of T cell receptor beta chains from one sample in a study of OX40 agonist ivuxolimab in advanced cancers. TCRdb's copy holds only in-frame clones and misses some; the assay was immunoSEQ multiplex PCR. Among 70,000 or so clones listed, 86% were seen once. Sequenced material: CD4+ or CD8+ T cells sorted from blood, taken in a trial of the OX40 agonist ivuxolimab. All receptors derive from an adult with an advanced solid tumor such as melanoma, head and neck, liver or kidney cancer. CDR3s include the opening cysteine and the closing phenylalanine or tryptophan. D genes are given only for firm matches. Size values are once, few and many counts, or a class for expanded clones, and some rows have none.

cdr3_length | j_call | v_call | d_call | clone_size | cdr3_nt | cdr3_aa
12 | TRBJ1-2 | TRBV30 | - | - | TGTGCCTGGAATTCGGTGAATTGGGGCTACACCTTC | CAWNSVNWGYTF
14 | TRBJ2-7 | TRBV6-5 | - | - | TGTGCCAGCAGTTACGGATCTGGGGCGGACGAGCAGTACTTC | CASSYGSGADEQYF
14 | TRBJ1-1 | TRBV27 | - | - | TGTGCCAGCAGGAATTGGGGACGGAGCACTGAAGCTTTCTTT | CASRNWGRSTEAFF
17 | TRBJ2-6 | TRBV5-1 | TRBD1 | - | TGCGCCAGCCAGACAGGGGCCAAAATGGGAGGGGCCAACGTCCTGACTTTC | CASQTGAKMGGANVLTF
17 | TRBJ2-2 | TRBV19 | - | - | TGTGCCAGTAGTATAGGCCTCAATGCCGCGAACACCGGGGAGCTGTTTTTT | CASSIGLNAANTGELFF
13 | TRBJ1-3 | TRBV15 | - | - | TGTGCCACCAGCAGAGATCTGAGAAACACCATATATTTT | CATSRDLRNTIYF
13 | TRBJ2-1 | TRBV11-3 | TRBD2 | - | TGTGCCAGCAGCTTAGAGGCTAGCGGGGGACAGTTCTTC | CASSLEASGGQFF
14 | TRBJ1-4 | TRBV1 | - | - | TGCACCAGCAGCCAAGGGACAGGGAATGAAAAACTGTTTTTT | CTSSQGTGNEKLFF
17 | TRBJ1-2 | TRBV5-1 | TRBD1 | - | TGCGCCAGCAGCACCCGGACAGGGAGGGACGAGGACTATGGCTACACCTTC | CASSTRTGRDEDYGYTF
16 | TRBJ2-1 | TRBV4-1 | TRBD2 | - | TGCGCCAGCAGCCCAAGGGACACGGGACTAGGTCTTGAGCAGTTCTTC | CASSPRDTGLGLEQFF
14 | TRBJ1-1 | TRBV6-5 | - | - | TGTGCCAGCAGTAGCCCCGCTGGGGGAACTGAAGCTTTCTTT | CASSSPAGGTEAFF
12 | TRBJ1-2 | TRBV30 | TRBD1 | - | TGTGCCTGGACAGGGGGCGGGATCGGCTACACCTTC | CAWTGGGIGYTF
11 | TRBJ1-1 | TRBV28 | - | once | TGTGCCAGCATGTTGAACACTGAAGCTTTCTTT | CASMLNTEAFF
14 | TRBJ2-7 | TRBV7-3 | - | - | TGTGCCAGCAGCCCGACGGGATACCGCTACGAGCAGTACTTC | CASSPTGYRYEQYF